The entry below gives a single TCR beta chain sequence along with its context. This clonotype was found many times. Its antigen target is currently unknown. No base quality information exists; no much larger clone differs at one position. Amplification of TCR beta CDR3 regions was carried out from RNA transcripts. The TCR CDR3 was subjected to a first round of RT-PCR using the HTBI primer set and the Qiagen OneStep RT-PCR kit. Libraries were constructed in a second round of multiplex PCR, after which size selection and purification were performed. Paired-end sequencing of the libraries was performed with 100 bp reads on an Illumina HiSeq2000. Turning to the authors' computational methods: SOAPnuke was used to process the raw data, with reads discarded if the reads contained adapters or uncalled bases, had a mean Phred below 15, or lacked an exact constant-primer or identifier match. High-quality paired reads were merged using COPE v1.2.5, and each unique nucleotide sequence was defined as a clonotype. MiTCR v1.1 was used to align the clonotypes against IMGT TRBV, TRBD and TRBJ reference segments. The analysis was restricted to V-J combinations with a frequency above 0.0001, which together covered just over 99% of the repertoires. The TCS score was defined as F50 (clonal expansion) divided by E x V (chaos), with BLOSUM62-based TCRdist calculated between CDR3 peptides within each V-J. Welch's t-statistics and random forest reduced 500 to 650 V-J features to 13, which were used in a naive Bayes classifier (R e1071). Thyroid-blood repertoire similarity was quantified with the Morisita-Horn index. TCRdb reprocessing: public reads trimmed at Q25 with fastp, clones called with MiXCR, in-frame beta chains kept. Merged by CDR3 protein, the rows form single entries marked with the most common genes and DNA. The V and J calls come from TCRdb's annotation, not from the publication. The sample table contains hundreds of thousands of distinct CDR3 sequences; only one count was recorded for about 45% of them. The ten biggest clones cover 6.5% to 9% of the sample.

This sample was included in a study of T cells in Graves' hyperthyroidism and ophthalmopathy (dated by TCRdb to between 2018 and 2020). Study-level background: To identify TCR V-J signatures that set the groups apart, the researchers used a discovery cohort of 95 to 100 patients, made up of 40 to 45 with Graves' ophthalmopathy and some 60 with stable Graves' hyperthyroidism. Prospective prediction of ophthalmopathy was tested in an independent validation cohort consisting of fewer than 20 hyperthyroidism patients and some 15 patients who later progressed to ophthalmopathy. The 95 to 100 discovery patients were divided at random into training and test sets in a 7:3 ratio. The study also compared thyroid tissue and blood T-cell repertoires from 5 to 7 Graves' hyperthyroidism patients. After blood sampling, hyperthyroidism patients were treated with methimazole at a starting dose of 30 mg daily, and ophthalmopathy patients were treated with high-dose intravenous methylprednisolone. The paper reports TCR Vbeta CDR3 sequencing of some 140 peripheral blood samples: approximately 41 ophthalmopathy, 75 to 80 hyperthyroidism and around 17 progressor patients.

V gives up 6 bases and J gives up 3 bases, and the segment between their germline ends measures 15 bases. Including cysteine and phenylalanine, the CDR3 has 14 amino acids. The CDR3 DNA has 42 bases and is translated from base 1. CDR1 and CDR2 were assigned from the germline V gene as SGHVS and FQNEAQ. Exclusion was applied to patients with uncontrolled infections, other autoimmune diseases, pregnancy or lactation. Diagnoses were established on the basis of clinical symptoms, serum thyroxine and TRAb, thyroid ultrasound, and orbital computed tomography. Total RNA was extracted with Trizol reagent, and quality was checked on an Agilent 2100 Bioanalyzer. What the authors observed across the whole study: In validation, the model predicted progression to ophthalmopathy with 55% to 71% sensitivity and 72% to 75% specificity, a median of about six months before onset. No statistical method was used to fix the sample size in advance, and group allocation was not hidden from the investigators. Most expanded thyroid clonotypes (frequency above 0.001) were also found in blood, which suggests that blood repertoires may mirror thyroid immune responses. In cross-validation, a model built on a 13 V-J signature told ophthalmopathy apart from stable hyperthyroidism with 87.88% sensitivity and roughly 82% specificity, and in testing the same model reached 80%/75%.

What was sequenced was peripheral blood or thyroid tissue (not recorded which). The TCR was taken from an adult man with Graves' disease, either hyperthyroidism or ophthalmopathy (not recorded which). The chain joins TRBV7-8 to TRBJ2-7, with a weak D call of TRBD2 (6 bases match). In nucleotide form, the sequence is TGTGCCAGCAGTTTCAGGGAGGAGAGCTACGAGCAGTACTTC. Protein translation: CASSFREESYEQYF. Outside the CDR3, residues come from the reference TRBV7-8 and TRBJ2-7 proteins, so the full variable domain is: GAGVSQSPRYKVAKRGQDVALRCDPISGHVSLFWYQQALGQGPEFLTYFQNEAQLDKSGLPSDRFFAERPEGSVSTLKIQRTQQEDSAVYLCASSFREESYEQYFGPGTRLTVT.